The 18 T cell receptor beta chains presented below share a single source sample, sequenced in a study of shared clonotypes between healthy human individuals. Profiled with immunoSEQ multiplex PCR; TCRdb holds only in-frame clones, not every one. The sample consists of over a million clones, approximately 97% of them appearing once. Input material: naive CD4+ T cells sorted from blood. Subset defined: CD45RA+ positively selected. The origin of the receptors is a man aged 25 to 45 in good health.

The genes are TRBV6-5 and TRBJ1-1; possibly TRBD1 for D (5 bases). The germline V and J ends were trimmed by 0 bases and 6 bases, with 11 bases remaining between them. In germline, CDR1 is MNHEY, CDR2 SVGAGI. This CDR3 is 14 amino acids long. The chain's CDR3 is CASSYSGTVPEAFF. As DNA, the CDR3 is TGTGCCAGCAGTTACTCAGGGACGGTCCCTGAAGCTTTCTTT.

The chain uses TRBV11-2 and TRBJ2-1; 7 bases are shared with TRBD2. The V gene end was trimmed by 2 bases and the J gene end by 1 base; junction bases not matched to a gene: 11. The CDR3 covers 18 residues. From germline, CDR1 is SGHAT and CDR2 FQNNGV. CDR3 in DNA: TGTGCCAGCAGCTTATTTTTAGCTAGCGGTAAATCCTACAATGAGCAGTTCTTC. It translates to CASSLFLASGKSYNEQFF.

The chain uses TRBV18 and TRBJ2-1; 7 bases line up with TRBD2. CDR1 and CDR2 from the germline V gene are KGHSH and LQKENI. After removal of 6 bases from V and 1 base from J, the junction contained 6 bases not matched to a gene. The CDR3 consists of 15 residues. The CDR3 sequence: CASSPGGRSYNEQFF. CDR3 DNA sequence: TGTGCCAGCTCCCCGGGGGGAAGATCCTACAATGAGCAGTTCTTC.

Written as DNA, the CDR3 is TGTGCCAGCAGCTTACACGAGGGGAGAGGCTACACCTTC. This gives the protein CASSLHEGRGYTF. This rearrangement joins TRBV7-9 to TRBJ1-2; a weak D match, TRBD1 (5 bases). The germline gives CDR1 SEHNR, CDR2 FQNEAQ (reference sequence). This CDR3 comprises 13 residues. The ends were cut back, 2 bases at V and 8 bases at J, with 12 bases in the middle.

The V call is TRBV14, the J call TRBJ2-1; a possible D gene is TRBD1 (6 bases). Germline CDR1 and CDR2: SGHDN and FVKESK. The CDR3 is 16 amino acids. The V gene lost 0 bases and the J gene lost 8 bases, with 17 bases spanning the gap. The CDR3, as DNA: TGTGCCAGCAGCCAAGATTGGAAAAACAGGGTCGATGAGCAGTTCTTC. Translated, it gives CASSQDWKNRVDEQFF.

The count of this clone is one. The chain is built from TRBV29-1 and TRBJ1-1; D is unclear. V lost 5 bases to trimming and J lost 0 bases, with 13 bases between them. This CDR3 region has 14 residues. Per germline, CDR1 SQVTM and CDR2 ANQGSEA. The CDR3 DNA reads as TGCAGCGTTACCAGGACCGTCATGAACACTGAAGCTTTCTTT. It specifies CSVTRTVMNTEAFF. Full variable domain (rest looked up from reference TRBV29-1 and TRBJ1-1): SAVISQKPSRDICQRGTSLTIQCQVDSQVTMMFWYRQQPGQSLTLIATANQGSEATYESGFVIDKFPISRPNLTFSTLTVSNMSPEDSSIYLCSVTRTVMNTEAFFGQGTRLTVV.

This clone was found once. The CDR3 DNA is TGTGCCAGTAGTACCCGGGGTAGCGGGATCAGTTACAATGAGCAGTTCTTC. It specifies CASSTRGSGISYNEQFF. The chain joins TRBV19 to TRBJ2-1, with 8 bases identical to TRBD2. The CDR3 consists of 17 residues. V lost 4 bases and J lost 4; bases outside the gene matches: 12. Germline loops: CDR1 LNHDA, CDR2 SQIVND (reference sequence).

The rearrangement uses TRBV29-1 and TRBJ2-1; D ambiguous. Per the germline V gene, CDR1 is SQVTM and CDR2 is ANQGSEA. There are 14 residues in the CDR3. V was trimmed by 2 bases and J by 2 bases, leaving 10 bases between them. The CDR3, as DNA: TGCAGCGTTGAAAGATTAGAAACCTACAATGAGCAGTTCTTC. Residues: CSVERLETYNEQFF.

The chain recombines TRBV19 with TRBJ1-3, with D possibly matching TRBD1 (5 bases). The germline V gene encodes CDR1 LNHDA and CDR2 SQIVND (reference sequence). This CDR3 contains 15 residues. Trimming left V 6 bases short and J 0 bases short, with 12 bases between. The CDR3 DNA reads TGTGCCAGTAGCCCGGGACCGCGCTCTGGAAACACCATATATTTT. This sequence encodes CASSPGPRSGNTIYF.

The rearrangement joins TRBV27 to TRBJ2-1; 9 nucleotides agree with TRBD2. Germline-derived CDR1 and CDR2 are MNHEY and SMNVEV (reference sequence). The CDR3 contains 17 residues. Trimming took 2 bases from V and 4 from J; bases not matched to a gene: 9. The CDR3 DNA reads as TGTGCCAGCAGTTTACCCTTGAGCGGGAGGTCGTACAATGAGCAGTTCTTC. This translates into CASSLPLSGRSYNEQFF.

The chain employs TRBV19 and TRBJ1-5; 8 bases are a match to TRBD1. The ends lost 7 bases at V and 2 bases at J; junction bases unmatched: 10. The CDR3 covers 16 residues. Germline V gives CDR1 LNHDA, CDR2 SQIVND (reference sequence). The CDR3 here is CASTDGQGLRNQPQHF. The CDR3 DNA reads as TGTGCCAGTACCGACGGACAGGGACTACGCAATCAGCCCCAGCATTTT.

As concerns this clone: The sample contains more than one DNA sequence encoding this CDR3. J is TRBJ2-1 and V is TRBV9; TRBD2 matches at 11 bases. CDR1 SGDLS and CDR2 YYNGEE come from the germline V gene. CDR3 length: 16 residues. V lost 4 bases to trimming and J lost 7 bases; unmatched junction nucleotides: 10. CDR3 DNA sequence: TGTGCCAGCAGCACCTTAGCGGGAGGGCCGGGTAATGAGCAGTTCTTC. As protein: CASSTLAGGPGNEQFF.

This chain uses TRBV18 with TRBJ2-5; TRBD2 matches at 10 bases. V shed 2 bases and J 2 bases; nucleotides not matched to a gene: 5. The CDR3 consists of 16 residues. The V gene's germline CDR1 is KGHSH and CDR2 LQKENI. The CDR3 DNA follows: TGTGCCAGCTCACCAGTAGCGGGAGGCGCGCAAGAGACCCAGTACTTC. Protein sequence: CASSPVAGGAQETQYF.

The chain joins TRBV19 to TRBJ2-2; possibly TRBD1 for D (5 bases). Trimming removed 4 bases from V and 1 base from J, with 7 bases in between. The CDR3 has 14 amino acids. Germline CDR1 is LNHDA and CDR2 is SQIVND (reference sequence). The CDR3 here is CASSTTGNTGELFF. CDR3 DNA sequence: TGTGCCAGTAGTACTACAGGGAACACCGGGGAGCTGTTTTTT.

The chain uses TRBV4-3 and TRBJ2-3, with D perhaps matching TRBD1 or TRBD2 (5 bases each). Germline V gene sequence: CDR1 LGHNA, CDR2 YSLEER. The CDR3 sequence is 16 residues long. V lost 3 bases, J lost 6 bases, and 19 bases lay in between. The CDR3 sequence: CASSHRDVLGPDTQYF. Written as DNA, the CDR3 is TGCGCCAGCAGCCATCGGGACGTATTAGGGCCCGATACGCAGTATTTT.

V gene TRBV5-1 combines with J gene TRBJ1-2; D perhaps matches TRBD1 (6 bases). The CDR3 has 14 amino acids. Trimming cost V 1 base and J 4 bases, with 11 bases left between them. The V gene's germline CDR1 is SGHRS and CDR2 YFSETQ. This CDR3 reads CASSLQGSSYGYTF. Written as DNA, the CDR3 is TGCGCCAGCAGCTTGCAGGGGTCAAGCTATGGCTACACCTTC.

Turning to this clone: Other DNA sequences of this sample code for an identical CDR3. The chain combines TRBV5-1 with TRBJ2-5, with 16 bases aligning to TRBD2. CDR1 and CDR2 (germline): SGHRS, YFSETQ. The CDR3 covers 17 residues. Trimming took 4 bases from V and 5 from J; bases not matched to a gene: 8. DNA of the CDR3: TGCGCCAGCAGCCCGGGACTAGCGGGAGGGCCGGGGGAGACCCAGTACTTC. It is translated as CASSPGLAGGPGETQYF.

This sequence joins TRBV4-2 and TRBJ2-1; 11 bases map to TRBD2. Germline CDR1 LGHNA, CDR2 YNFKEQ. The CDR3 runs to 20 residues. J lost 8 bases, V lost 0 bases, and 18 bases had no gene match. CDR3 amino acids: CASSQDTSKGLAATGDEQFF. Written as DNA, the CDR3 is TGTGCCAGCAGCCAAGATACCTCCAAGGGACTAGCGGCTACGGGGGATGAGCAGTTCTTC.